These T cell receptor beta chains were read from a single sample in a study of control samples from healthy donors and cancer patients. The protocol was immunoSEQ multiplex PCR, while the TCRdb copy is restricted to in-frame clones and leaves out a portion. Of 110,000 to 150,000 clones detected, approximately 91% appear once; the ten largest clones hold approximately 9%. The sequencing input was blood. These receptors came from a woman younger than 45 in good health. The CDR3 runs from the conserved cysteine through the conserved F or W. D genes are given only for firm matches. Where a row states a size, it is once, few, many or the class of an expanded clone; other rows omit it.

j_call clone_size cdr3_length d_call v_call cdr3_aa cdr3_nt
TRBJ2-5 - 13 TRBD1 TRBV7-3 CASSAQGAETQYF TGTGCCAGCAGCGCACAGGGGGCCGAGACCCAGTACTTC
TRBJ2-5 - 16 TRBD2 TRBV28 CASSLGLAGFVETQYF TGTGCCAGCAGTTTGGGACTAGCGGGATTCGTTGAGACCCAGTACTTC
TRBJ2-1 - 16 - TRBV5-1 CASSPKQRSGGDEQFF TGCGCCAGCAGCCCAAAGCAGCGGAGCGGAGGCGATGAGCAGTTCTTC
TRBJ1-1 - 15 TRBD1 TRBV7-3 CASSWAGGKNTEAFF TGTGCCAGCAGCTGGGCAGGGGGTAAGAACACTGAAGCTTTCTTT
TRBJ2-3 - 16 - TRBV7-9 CASSLNSLVGTDTQYF TGTGCCAGCAGCTTAAATAGTTTGGTCGGCACAGATACGCAGTATTTT
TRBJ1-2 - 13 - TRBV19 CASVLGQYYGYTF TGTGCCAGTGTCCTAGGACAGTACTATGGCTACACCTTC
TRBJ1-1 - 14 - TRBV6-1 CASSEANPNTEAFF TGTGCCAGCAGTGAAGCGAATCCGAACACTGAAGCTTTCTTT
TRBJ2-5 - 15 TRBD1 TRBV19 CASSAPGQSQETQYF TGTGCCAGTAGTGCCCCGGGACAGTCCCAAGAGACCCAGTACTTC
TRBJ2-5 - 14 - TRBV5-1 CASSYLRAEETQYF TGCGCCAGCAGCTACCTCCGGGCGGAAGAGACCCAGTACTTC
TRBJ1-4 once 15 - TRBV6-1 CASSEEEWGNEKLFF TGTGCCAGCAGTGAAGAAGAATGGGGTAATGAAAAACTGTTTTTT
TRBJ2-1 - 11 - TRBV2 CAGGVNNEQFF TGTGCCGGAGGGGTGAACAATGAGCAGTTCTTC
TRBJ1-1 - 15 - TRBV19 CASSILRRQNTEAFF TGTGCCAGTAGTATCTTACGACGGCAGAACACTGAAGCTTTCTTT
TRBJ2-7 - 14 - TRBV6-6 CASSYPQGVHEQYF TGTGCCAGCAGTTACCCACAGGGAGTCCACGAGCAGTACTTC
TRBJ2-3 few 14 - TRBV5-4 CASSLGALADTQYF TGTGCCAGCAGCCTGGGGGCACTTGCGGATACGCAGTATTTT
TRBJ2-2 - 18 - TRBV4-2 CASSPTPQAFANTGELFF TGTGCCAGCAGCCCGACACCTCAAGCGTTTGCGAACACCGGGGAGCTGTTTTTT
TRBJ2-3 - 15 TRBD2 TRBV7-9 CASSPPGGSTDTQYF TGTGCCAGCAGCCCTCCCGGGGGGAGTACAGATACGCAGTATTTT
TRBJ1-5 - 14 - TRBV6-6 CASSYSRTAGAQHF TGTGCCAGCAGTTACTCGCGGACAGCCGGGGCCCAGCATTTT
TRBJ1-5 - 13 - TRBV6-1 CASSEGAKQPQHF TGTGCCAGCAGTGAAGGCGCCAAACAGCCCCAGCATTTT
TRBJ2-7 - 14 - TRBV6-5 CASSSDRGSYEQYF TGTGCCAGCAGTTCCGACCGAGGGTCCTACGAGCAGTACTTC
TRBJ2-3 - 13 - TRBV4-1 CASSQPGRDTQYF TGCGCCAGCAGCCAACCGGGCAGGGATACGCAGTATTTT
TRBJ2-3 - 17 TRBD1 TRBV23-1 CASSQGTDRVYTDTQYF TGCGCCAGCAGTCAAGGCACGGACAGGGTCTACACAGATACGCAGTATTTT
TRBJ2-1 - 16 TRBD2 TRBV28 CASREETSGRRNEQFF TGTGCCAGCAGGGAAGAAACTAGCGGGAGACGGAATGAGCAGTTCTTC
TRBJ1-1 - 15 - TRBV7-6 CASSLAAEPNTEAFF TGTGCCAGCAGCTTAGCAGCTGAACCGAACACTGAAGCTTTCTTT
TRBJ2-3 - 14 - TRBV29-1 CSVEEAGAPDTQYF TGCAGCGTTGAAGAGGCAGGGGCACCAGATACGCAGTATTTT
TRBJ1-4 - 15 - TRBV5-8 CASSPGQYGDEKLFF TGTGCCAGCAGCCCCGGACAGTACGGAGATGAAAAACTGTTTTTT
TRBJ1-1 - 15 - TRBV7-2 CASSLDHQVGTEAFF TGTGCCAGCAGCTTAGATCACCAAGTGGGCACTGAAGCTTTCTTT
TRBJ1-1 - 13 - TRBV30 CAWRGGLSPRAFF TGTGCCTGGAGGGGAGGGTTGTCCCCACGAGCTTTCTTT
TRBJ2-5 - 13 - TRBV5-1 CASSSLVQETQYF TGCGCCAGCAGCTCATTAGTACAAGAGACCCAGTACTTC
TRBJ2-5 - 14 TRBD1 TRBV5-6 CASSRPTGRETQYF TGTGCCAGCAGTCGGCCGACAGGGCGGGAGACCCAGTACTTC
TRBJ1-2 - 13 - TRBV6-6 CASIPLHRDGYTF TGTGCCAGCATCCCACTCCACAGGGATGGCTACACCTTC
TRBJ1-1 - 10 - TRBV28 CASSYTEAFF TGTGCCAGCAGTTACACTGAAGCTTTCTTT
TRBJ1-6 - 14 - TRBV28 CASSPPGLHSPLHF TGTGCCAGCAGTCCCCCCGGGCTACATTCACCCCTCCACTTT
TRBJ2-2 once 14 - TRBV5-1 CASSLTPEVGELFF TGCGCCAGCAGCCTGACCCCAGAGGTCGGGGAGCTGTTTTTT
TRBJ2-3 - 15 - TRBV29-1 CSVDAPGFSTDTQYF TGCAGCGTCGATGCCCCGGGTTTCAGCACAGATACGCAGTATTTT
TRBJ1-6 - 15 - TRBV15 CATSRDLQGSSPLHF TGTGCCACCAGCAGAGACCTGCAGGGAAGTTCACCCCTCCACTTT
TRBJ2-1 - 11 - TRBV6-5 CASSSGPEQFF TGTGCCAGCAGCTCCGGCCCCGAGCAGTTCTTC
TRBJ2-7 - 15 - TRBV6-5 CASSYTGSAGYEQYF TGTGCCAGCAGTTACACCGGGTCCGCCGGCTACGAGCAGTACTTC
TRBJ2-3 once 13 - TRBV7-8 CASSPAQTDTQYF TGTGCCAGCAGCCCCGCCCAGACAGATACGCAGTATTTT
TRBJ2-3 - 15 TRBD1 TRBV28 CASSLTGWETDTQYF TGTGCCAGCAGTTTGACAGGGTGGGAGACAGATACGCAGTATTTT
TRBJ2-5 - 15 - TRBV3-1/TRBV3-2 CASSQDLVGGETQYF TGTGCCAGCAGCCAAGATTTAGTCGGGGGAGAGACCCAGTACTTC
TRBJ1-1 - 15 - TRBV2 CASRASLAGNTEAFF TGTGCCAGCAGAGCAAGCCTCGCGGGGAACACTGAAGCTTTCTTT
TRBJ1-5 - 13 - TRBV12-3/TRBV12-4 CASQPGFNQPQHF TGTGCCAGCCAGCCAGGGTTTAATCAGCCCCAGCATTTT
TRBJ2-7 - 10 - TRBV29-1 CSVESYEQYF TGCAGCGTTGAATCCTACGAGCAGTACTTC
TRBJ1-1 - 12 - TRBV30 CAWSLAWAEAFF TGTGCCTGGAGCCTCGCTTGGGCTGAAGCTTTCTTT
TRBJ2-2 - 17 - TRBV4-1 CASSQGPQGDLTGELFF TGCGCCAGCAGCCAAGGACCACAGGGAGATTTGACCGGGGAGCTGTTTTTT
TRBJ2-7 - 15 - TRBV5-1 CASSLLPAKIYEQYF TGCGCCAGCAGCCTGCTTCCTGCGAAGATCTACGAGCAGTACTTC
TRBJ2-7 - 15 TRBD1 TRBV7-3 CASSLQSGGAYEQYF TGTGCCAGCAGCTTACAGTCAGGGGGAGCCTACGAGCAGTACTTC
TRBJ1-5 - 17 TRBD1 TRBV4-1 CASNGWDRSYSNQPQHF TGCGCCAGCAATGGGTGGGACAGGAGTTATAGCAATCAGCCCCAGCATTTT
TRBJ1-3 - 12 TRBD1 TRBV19 CATTDRGNTIYF TGTGCCACGACGGACAGGGGTAACACCATATATTTT
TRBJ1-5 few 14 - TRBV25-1 CASSDRRHNQPQHF TGTGCCAGCAGTGATAGAAGGCACAATCAGCCCCAGCATTTT
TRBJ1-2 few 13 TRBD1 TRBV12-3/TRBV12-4 CASRTTGRDGYTF TGTGCCAGCAGAACGACAGGGAGGGATGGCTACACCTTC
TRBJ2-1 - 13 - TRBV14 CASSQDSRGEQFF TGTGCCAGCAGCCAAGATTCAAGGGGCGAGCAGTTCTTC
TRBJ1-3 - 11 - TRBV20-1 CSATSGNTIYF TGCAGTGCTACCTCTGGAAACACCATATATTTT
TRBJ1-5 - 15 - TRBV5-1 CASSLEGSSNQPQHF TGCGCCAGCAGCTTGGAAGGAAGCTCCAATCAGCCCCAGCATTTT
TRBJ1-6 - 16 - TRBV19 CASSPGPAKLNSPLHF TGTGCCAGTAGTCCGGGGCCTGCAAAGCTAAATTCACCCCTCCACTTT
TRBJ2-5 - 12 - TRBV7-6 CASSLGEETQYF TGTGCCAGCAGCTTAGGCGAAGAGACCCAGTACTTC
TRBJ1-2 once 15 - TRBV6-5 CASSYQLLGGSGYTF TGTGCCAGCAGTTACCAACTTTTAGGAGGGTCTGGCTACACCTTC
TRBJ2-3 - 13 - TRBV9 CASSEPPLDTQYF TGTGCCAGCAGCGAGCCCCCCCTAGATACGCAGTATTTT
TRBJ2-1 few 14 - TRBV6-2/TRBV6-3 CASSNSRSYNEQFF TGTGCCAGCAGCAACTCACGCTCCTACAATGAGCAGTTCTTC
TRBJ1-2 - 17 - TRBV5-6 CASSLAGSRVRRNGYTF TGTGCCAGCAGCTTGGCCGGGAGTAGGGTGCGTCGAAACGGCTACACCTTC